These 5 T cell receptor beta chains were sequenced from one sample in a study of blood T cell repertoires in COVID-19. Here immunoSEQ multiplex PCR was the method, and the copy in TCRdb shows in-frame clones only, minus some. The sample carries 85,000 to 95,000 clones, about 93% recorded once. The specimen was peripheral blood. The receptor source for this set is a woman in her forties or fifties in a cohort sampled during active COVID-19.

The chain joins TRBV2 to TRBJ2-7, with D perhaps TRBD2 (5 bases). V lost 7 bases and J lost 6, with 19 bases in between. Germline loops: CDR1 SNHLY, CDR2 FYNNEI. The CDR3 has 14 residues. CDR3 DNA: TGTGCCAGCATAAACACCGGGGTCGCAGGCGAGCAGTACTTC. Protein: CASINTGVAGEQYF.

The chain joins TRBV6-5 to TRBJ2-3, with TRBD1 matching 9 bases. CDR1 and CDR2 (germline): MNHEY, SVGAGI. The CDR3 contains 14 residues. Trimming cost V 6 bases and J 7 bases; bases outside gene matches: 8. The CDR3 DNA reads TGTGCCAGCAGAACGACAGGGGGGACATATACGCAGTATTTT. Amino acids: CASRTTGGTYTQYF.

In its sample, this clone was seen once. CDR3 nucleotides: TGTGCCACCTCACCAGGGATAACCGGGGAGCTGTTTTTT. It translates to CATSPGITGELFF. V and J are TRBV24-1 and TRBJ2-2; D perhaps matches TRBD1 (5 bases). The CDR3 spans 13 residues. V was cut by 9 bases and J by 5 bases, with 12 bases left in between. CDR1 is KGHDR, CDR2 SFDVKD, per germline.

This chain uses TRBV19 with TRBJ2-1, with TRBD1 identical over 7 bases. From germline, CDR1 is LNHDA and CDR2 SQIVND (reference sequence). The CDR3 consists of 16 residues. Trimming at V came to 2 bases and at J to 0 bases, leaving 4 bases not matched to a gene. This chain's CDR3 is CASSIRDSYSYNEQFF. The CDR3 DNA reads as TGTGCCAGTAGTATAAGGGACAGTTACTCCTACAATGAGCAGTTCTTC.

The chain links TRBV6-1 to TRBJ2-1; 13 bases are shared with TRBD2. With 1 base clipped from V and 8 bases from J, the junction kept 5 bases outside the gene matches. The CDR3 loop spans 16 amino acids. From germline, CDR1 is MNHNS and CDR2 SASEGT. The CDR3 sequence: CASSEVRTSGSYEQFF. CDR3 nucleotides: TGTGCCAGCAGTGAAGTTAGGACTAGCGGGAGTTATGAGCAGTTCTTC.